This T cell receptor (beta chain) came from a study of blood T cells in healthy people across ages. The V end lost 3 bases, the J end lost 0 bases, and 15 bases lay between the germline ends. Germline CDR1 is DFQATT and CDR2 is SNEGSKA (reference sequence). This CDR3 region has 16 residues. Combining a sample-barcoded 5' primer with a J-beta primer mix, a second PCR ran for roughly 7 to 12 cycles. Each CDR3 protein is one row after TCRdb ran MiXCR on the 5' RACE reads. Of around 1,800,000 distinct CDR3 sequences in the sample, about two fifths were seen once. Total RNA amounts of at least 5 micrograms were extracted per sample.

This TCR was recovered from a human donor in good health. The J gene is TRBJ2-1, the V gene TRBV20-1, with D perhaps matching TRBD1 or TRBD2 (5 bases each). Sequenced sample: blood. The CDR3 coding sequence is TGCAGTGCTAGGGTGAGGGACGCGAGCTCCTACAATGAGCAGTTCTTC. It yields the protein CSARVRDASSYNEQFF.